The rows below give T cell receptor beta chains drawn from one sample of a study of blood T cell repertoires in COVID-19. The assay was immunoSEQ multiplex PCR, and TCRdb's table has in-frame clones only and misses some. The sample holds about 140,000 clones, about three quarters seen once. The sample consisted of PBMCs or T cells enriched from blood (not recorded which). The source of these receptors is a woman aged 50 to 65 who had recovered from COVID-19. Both conserved end residues are part of each CDR3. A D gene is named only where the DNA matches it firmly. Not every row has a clone size; where given, it reads once, few, many or a size class.

TRBJ2-5 | TRBV13 | - | - | CASSPPGGGQETQYF | TGTGCCAGCAGCCCCCCAGGGGGAGGACAAGAGACCCAGTACTTC
TRBJ2-7 | TRBV3-1/TRBV3-2 | TRBD2 | - | CASSQSGGADEQYF | TGTGCCAGCAGCCAAAGCGGGGGGGCTGACGAGCAGTACTTC
TRBJ2-3 | TRBV4-1 | - | - | CASSQGQGPTDTQYF | TGCGCCAGCAGCCAAGGGCAGGGGCCCACAGATACGCAGTATTTT
TRBJ2-3 | TRBV29-1 | TRBD1 | - | CSVDGTGRGTDTQYF | TGCAGCGTTGATGGGACAGGGCGAGGTACAGATACGCAGTATTTT
TRBJ2-3 | TRBV30 | TRBD2 | - | CAWRRQAGGRYTQYF | TGTGCCTGGAGACGACAAGCGGGGGGCCGATATACGCAGTATTTT
TRBJ2-1 | TRBV5-4 | TRBD2 | - | CASSFGLAGSNEQFF | TGTGCCAGCAGCTTTGGGCTAGCGGGGAGCAATGAGCAGTTCTTC
TRBJ2-7 | TRBV5-1 | - | - | CASPLTLSYEQYF | TGCGCCAGCCCCCTAACCCTGTCCTACGAGCAGTACTTC
TRBJ2-5 | TRBV6-2/TRBV6-3 | - | few | CASSSLDRQETQYF | TGTGCCAGCAGTTCATTGGACAGACAAGAGACCCAGTACTTC
TRBJ1-6 | TRBV27 | - | many | CASSLYAEGTSYNSPLHF | TGTGCCAGCAGTTTATATGCGGAGGGAACCAGCTATAATTCACCCCTCCACTTT
TRBJ1-5 | TRBV9 | - | once | CASSVGVIGNQPQHF | TGTGCCAGCAGCGTAGGTGTAATTGGCAATCAGCCCCAGCATTTT
TRBJ1-1 | TRBV11-3 | - | once | CASSFRTEAFF | TGTGCCAGCAGCTTTAGAACTGAAGCTTTCTTT
TRBJ2-7 | TRBV5-6 | - | many | CASSRQGNSYEQYF | TGTGCCAGCAGCCGCCAGGGGAACTCCTACGAGCAGTACTTC
TRBJ2-1 | TRBV5-6 | - | - | CASREEEGFSYNEQFF | TGTGCCAGCAGGGAAGAGGAGGGTTTTTCCTACAATGAGCAGTTCTTC
TRBJ2-3 | TRBV3-1/TRBV3-2 | - | - | CASETGDTQYF | TGTGCCTCGGAGACGGGAGATACGCAGTATTTT
TRBJ2-3 | TRBV7-2 | TRBD2 | - | CASSSPAGASTDTQYF | TGTGCCAGCAGCTCCCCAGCGGGAGCTAGCACAGATACGCAGTATTTT
TRBJ1-1 | TRBV30 | - | - | CAWSKADRINTEAFF | TGTGCCTGGAGTAAAGCTGACAGGATTAACACTGAAGCTTTCTTT
TRBJ1-1 | TRBV4-1 | - | once | CASSQDPGRGEAFF | TGCGCCAGCAGCCAAGATCCCGGGAGGGGTGAAGCTTTCTTT
TRBJ2-1 | TRBV21-1 | - | - | CASSKFRTSGQEDEQFF | TGTGCCAGCAGCAAATTCAGGACTAGCGGGCAAGAGGATGAGCAGTTCTTC
TRBJ2-1 | TRBV30 | TRBD2 | - | CAWQGWTGTSGGPSSYNEQFF | TGTGCCTGGCAAGGATGGACCGGGACTAGCGGGGGGCCGAGCTCCTACAATGAGCAGTTCTTC
TRBJ2-7 | TRBV7-9 | TRBD1 | - | CASSLERQGAPEQYF | TGTGCCAGCAGCTTAGAAAGACAGGGGGCGCCCGAGCAGTACTTC
TRBJ2-1 | TRBV30 | TRBD2 | - | CAWSVGVAGGNEQFF | TGTGCCTGGAGTGTAGGGGTAGCGGGAGGCAATGAGCAGTTCTTC
TRBJ2-5 | TRBV24-1 | TRBD2 | - | CATSVPSGRELLETQYF | TGTGCCACCAGTGTTCCTAGCGGGAGGGAGCTTCTCGAGACCCAGTACTTC
TRBJ1-3 | TRBV9 | - | - | CASSASGGGSGNTIYF | TGTGCCAGCAGCGCCAGCGGAGGTGGCTCTGGAAACACCATATATTTT
TRBJ1-2 | TRBV5-6 | TRBD1 | - | CASAPRTGDYGYTF | TGTGCCAGCGCCCCCAGGACAGGGGACTATGGCTACACCTTC
TRBJ2-7 | TRBV5-1 | TRBD2 | - | CASSPGGDQPFGQYF | TGCGCCAGCAGCCCGGGGGGGGACCAACCTTTTGGGCAGTACTTC
TRBJ1-1 | TRBV29-1 | - | - | CSVGGRNTEAFF | TGCAGCGTGGGTGGGCGGAACACTGAAGCTTTCTTT
TRBJ2-7 | TRBV30 | - | - | CALERDFSYEQYF | TGTGCCTTGGAACGGGACTTCTCCTACGAGCAGTACTTC
TRBJ2-1 | TRBV2 | TRBD2 | - | CASRGGYNEQFF | TGTGCCAGCAGGGGGGGGTACAATGAGCAGTTCTTC
TRBJ2-1 | TRBV11-2 | - | - | CASSPRRDSYNEQFF | TGTGCCAGCAGTCCAAGGCGGGACAGCTACAATGAGCAGTTCTTC
TRBJ2-7 | TRBV19 | - | - | CASSVGISYEQYF | TGTGCCAGTAGCGTCGGGATCTCCTACGAGCAGTACTTC
TRBJ2-1 | TRBV7-9 | - | - | CASSQELQENEQFF | TGTGCCAGCAGCCAAGAATTGCAGGAAAATGAGCAGTTCTTC
TRBJ2-5 | TRBV30 | TRBD2 | - | CAFSRTSGQETQYF | TGTGCCTTCTCAAGGACTAGCGGACAAGAGACCCAGTACTTC
TRBJ2-3 | TRBV7-3 | TRBD2 | - | CAGSKREGDTQYF | TGTGCCGGGAGTAAGCGGGAAGGGGATACGCAGTATTTT
TRBJ1-2 | TRBV4-2 | TRBD1 | once | CASSQEQGDGYTF | TGTGCCAGCAGCCAAGAGCAGGGGGATGGCTACACCTTC
TRBJ1-6 | TRBV28 | - | - | CASSPLDPPLHF | TGTGCCAGCAGCCCCTTAGATCCACCCCTCCACTTT
TRBJ2-7 | TRBV28 | TRBD2 | - | CASRHGTGGIQQYF | TGTGCCAGCAGACACGGGACGGGGGGTATCCAGCAGTACTTC
TRBJ2-3 | TRBV3-1/TRBV3-2 | TRBD2 | - | CASSQRLAGTDTQYF | TGTGCCAGCAGCCAACGGCTAGCGGGGACAGATACGCAGTATTTT
TRBJ1-6 | TRBV19 | TRBD1 | - | CASRPGQGGSPLHF | TGTGCCAGTAGACCGGGACAGGGTGGTTCACCCCTCCACTTT
TRBJ2-1 | TRBV29-1 | TRBD1 | once | CSVRGQGSGRSFYNEQFF | TGCAGCGTCCGCGGACAGGGCTCCGGGAGATCTTTCTACAATGAGCAGTTCTTC
TRBJ2-1 | TRBV28 | - | - | CASSLDSLEYNEQFF | TGTGCCAGCAGTTTGGACTCCCTGGAGTACAATGAGCAGTTCTTC
TRBJ2-3 | TRBV9 | TRBD2 | - | CASSVPNRGGQEDTQYF | TGTGCCAGCAGCGTACCCAACCGGGGGGGCCAAGAAGATACGCAGTATTTT
TRBJ1-4 | TRBV3-1/TRBV3-2 | - | - | CASSQETAATNEKLFF | TGTGCCAGCAGCCAAGAGACAGCAGCAACTAATGAAAAACTGTTTTTT
TRBJ2-1 | TRBV7-2 | TRBD2 | - | CASTPLGSGSGGEQFF | TGTGCCAGCACCCCATTAGGTAGCGGGAGTGGGGGTGAGCAGTTCTTC
TRBJ2-6 | TRBV19 | TRBD1 | few | CASSIDPRGSLGANVLTF | TGTGCCAGTAGTATAGATCCCAGGGGGTCGTTGGGGGCCAACGTCCTGACTTTC
TRBJ1-1 | TRBV28 | TRBD1 | - | CASSSPWDRDMNTEAFF | TGTGCCAGCAGTTCGCCGTGGGACAGGGACATGAACACTGAAGCTTTCTTT
TRBJ1-1 | TRBV6-5 | - | - | CASSSPRSIHRAFF | TGTGCCAGCAGTTCTCCCCGGTCGATCCACCGGGCTTTCTTT
TRBJ1-6 | TRBV18 | - | - | CASSPGQGGSPLHF | TGTGCCAGCTCACCAGGGCAGGGAGGTTCACCCCTCCACTTT
TRBJ1-1 | TRBV11-3 | - | - | CASSLGRNTEAFF | TGTGCCAGCAGCTTAGGTCGGAACACTGAAGCTTTCTTT
TRBJ2-7 | TRBV27 | - | once | CASSPSGQPYEQYF | TGTGCCAGCAGTCCATCAGGACAGCCCTACGAGCAGTACTTC
TRBJ2-4 | TRBV5-3 | TRBD1 | - | CARSIGTELIYIQYF | TGTGCCAGAAGCATTGGGACAGAGCTAATATACATTCAGTACTTC
TRBJ2-7 | TRBV7-6 | - | - | CASSLGVGASSYEQYF | TGTGCCAGCAGCTTAGGGGTAGGGGCGAGCTCCTACGAGCAGTACTTC
TRBJ1-2 | TRBV19 | TRBD1 | - | CASNRGNYGYTF | TGTGCCAGTAACAGGGGTAACTATGGCTACACCTTC
TRBJ2-1 | TRBV5-4 | TRBD2 | - | CASSSTGGSYNEQFF | TGTGCCAGCAGCTCCACGGGGGGATCCTACAATGAGCAGTTCTTC
TRBJ1-4 | TRBV5-1 | TRBD1 | few | CASSPNSGTGHEKLFF | TGCGCCAGCAGCCCAAACTCCGGGACAGGGCATGAAAAACTGTTTTTT
TRBJ2-7 | TRBV21-1 | - | - | CASSIRGPYEQYF | TGTGCCAGCAGCATCAGGGGCCCCTACGAGCAGTACTTC
TRBJ1-1 | TRBV7-3 | - | - | CASSPQGPMNTEAFF | TGTGCCAGCAGCCCCCAGGGCCCGATGAACACTGAAGCTTTCTTT
TRBJ1-4 | TRBV5-1 | - | - | CASSLASNEKLFF | TGCGCCAGCAGCTTGGCTTCGAATGAAAAACTGTTTTTT
TRBJ2-7 | TRBV13 | TRBD1 | once | CASSLGRRTGQYEQYF | TGTGCCAGCAGCTTAGGCCGGAGGACAGGGCAGTACGAGCAGTACTTC
TRBJ2-7 | TRBV5-1 | - | - | CASSFREPEKEQYF | TGCGCCAGCAGCTTCCGGGAACCCGAGAAAGAGCAGTACTTC